This TCR beta chain was recorded in a study of blood T cell repertoires in COVID-19. On the study more broadly: Some COVID-19 samples were acute and others convalescent; all came from the United States, Italy and Spain. Sample material is recorded as cDNA or gDNA derived from T cells, B-cell-depleted T cells, or PBMCs.

In the study's own analysis: Using reference gene primer amplification, nucleated cell counts were estimated. Some clones are missing from TCRdb's copy, which holds only in-frame ones; the method was immunoSEQ multiplex PCR. The V and J calls and the clone size are those of that table, but D and trimming were determined from the DNA. The repertoire holds hundreds of thousands of clones, 80% to 85% seen once, with around 25% in the top ten. The CDR3 loop spans 16 amino acids. Losses at the gene ends were 1 base for V and 2 bases for J; bases not matched to a gene: 6. The germline V gene has CDR1 SGHNT and CDR2 YYREEE (reference sequence).

The receptor's source is a man in his forties with acute or convalescent COVID-19. The specimen was peripheral blood. This chain connects TRBV5-4 to TRBJ1-2, with 9 positions matching TRBD1. This chain's CDR3 is CASSLMGQGDNYGYTF. The CDR3 bases are TGTGCCAGCAGCTTGATGGGACAGGGAGACAACTATGGCTACACCTTC.